The next 28 T cell receptor beta chains were all read from a single sample in a study of T-cell memory formation after mild COVID-19. TCRdb re-analysed the 5' RACE reads in MiXCR, keeping a single row per CDR3 protein. The sample has under 200,000 distinct CDR3 sequences; roughly 28% are singletons. Sequenced sample: PBMCs or a T cell subset sorted from them (not recorded which). The receptors here all came from an adult woman who had mild COVID-19 (a few samples of this study predate the infection). Cell type and time point are not known.

In its sample, this clonotype was seen a few times. The rearrangement links TRBV12-3 or TRBV12-4 to TRBJ2-2, with unresolved D. The CDR3 extends over 13 amino acids. Trimming stripped 3 bases from V and 8 bases from J, with 10 bases between. This CDR3 reads CASSFQLTGELFF. The CDR3 nucleotides are TGTGCCAGCAGTTTTCAGCTAACTGGGGAGCTGTTTTTT.

The gene calls are TRBV7-2 and TRBJ2-2; 11 nucleotides match TRBD1. Germline trimming cut 3 bases from V and 5 bases from J; bases unmatched to any gene: 2. The germline gives CDR1 SGHTA, CDR2 FQGNSA. This CDR3 has 15 residues. The CDR3 is CASSFGTGGTGELFF. The CDR3 DNA reads TGTGCCAGCAGCTTCGGGACAGGGGGGACCGGGGAGCTGTTTTTT.

This clonotype has a handful of counts. CDR3 protein: CSARDIAGGSYEQYF. As DNA, the CDR3 is TGCAGTGCTAGAGATATAGCGGGGGGTTCCTACGAGCAGTACTTC. The chain is built from TRBV20-1 and TRBJ2-7; 10 nucleotides agree with TRBD2. There are 15 residues in the CDR3. Unmatched junction bases numbered 3, after V lost 0 bases and J lost 1 base. Germline V CDR1 and CDR2: DFQATT, SNEGSKA (reference sequence).

In this sample, this clonotype turned up a few times. The chain combines TRBV15 with TRBJ2-3, with 11 bases fitting TRBD2. The length of the CDR3 is 17 residues. Germline V lookup: CDR1 LNHNV, CDR2 YYDKDF (reference sequence). The junction had 10 bases not matched to a gene; V was cut back by 4 bases and J by 4 bases. The CDR3 protein is CATSIPGTSGTADTQYF. The CDR3 DNA sequence: TGTGCCACCAGCATTCCCGGGACTAGCGGAACCGCAGATACGCAGTATTTT.

The rearrangement uses TRBV6-4 and TRBJ2-3; a weak D match, TRBD2 (6 bases). This CDR3 is built from 14 residues. Per the germline V gene, CDR1 is MRHNA and CDR2 is SNTAGT. Trimming left V 8 bases short and J 0 bases short, with 12 bases between. This CDR3 is CASGSGTSTDTQYF. The DNA for the CDR3 is TGTGCCAGCGGCTCCGGGACTAGCACAGATACGCAGTATTTT.

The chain employs TRBV3-1 and TRBJ2-1; D gene uncertain. This CDR3 contains 14 residues. The V gene's germline CDR1 is LGHDT and CDR2 YNNKEL (reference sequence). Trimming took off 3 bases at V and 5 bases at J, with 11 bases between the two ends. CDR3 DNA: TGTGCCAGCAGCCAGTCGACGGCCCACAATGAGCAGTTCTTC. Translated: CASSQSTAHNEQFF.

This clonotype was counted only a few times. CDR3 DNA sequence: TGCGCCAGCAGCTTTAGCGGGGGGCCCGTCGCAGATACGCAGTATTTT. Residues: CASSFSGGPVADTQYF. The chain couples TRBV5-1 to TRBJ2-3, with 10 bases that match TRBD2. The CDR3 has 16 residues. V lost 2 bases, J lost 4 bases, and 7 bases stayed unmatched. Per the germline V gene, CDR1 is SGHRS and CDR2 is YFSETQ.

This clonotype was counted a few times. The chain couples TRBV4-1 to TRBJ1-5; a weak D match, TRBD1 (5 bases). CDR3 length: 16 amino acids. Trimming left V 1 base short and J 1 base short, with 11 bases between. Germline V gene sequence: CDR1 MGHRA, CDR2 YSYEKL. The CDR3 bases are TGCGCCAGCAGCCAAGTTCAGGGCAGGAGCAATCAGCCCCAGCATTTT. As protein: CASSQVQGRSNQPQHF.

This clonotype has just a few counts. The chain uses TRBV7-9 and TRBJ2-2; D is uncertain. The CDR3 extends over 14 amino acids. Looked up from germline, CDR1 is SEHNR and CDR2 is FQNEAQ (reference sequence). V dropped 2 bases and J dropped 6 bases, with 10 bases sitting between them. CDR3: CASSLLYAAGELFF. The CDR3 DNA reads TGTGCCAGCAGCTTATTGTACGCCGCCGGGGAGCTGTTTTTT.

There are a few counts of this clonotype. This chain connects TRBV5-1 to TRBJ2-3; either TRBD1 or TRBD2 may fit D (5 bases each). Looked up from germline, CDR1 is SGHRS and CDR2 is YFSETQ. The CDR3 totals 15 residues. V was cut by 0 bases and J by 2 bases, with 10 bases left in between. The CDR3 sequence: CASSLDGTTTDTQYF. In nucleotides, the CDR3 is TGCGCCAGCAGCTTGGATGGGACCACCACAGATACGCAGTATTTT.

This clonotype has only a few counts. V usage is TRBV5-1 and J usage is TRBJ2-3, with 7 bases identical to TRBD2. Germline values: CDR1 SGHRS, CDR2 YFSETQ. This CDR3 is 16 amino acids long. V gave up 4 bases and J gave up 5 bases; unmatched junction bases: 13. The CDR3 region is CASSHSDLAVLDTQYF. The CDR3 nucleotides read TGCGCCAGCAGCCACAGCGATCTAGCGGTGTTAGATACGCAGTATTTT.

This clonotype was seen more than once but under ten times. The rearrangement links TRBV6-2 or TRBV6-3 to TRBJ2-7; D uncertain. Germline CDR1 reads MNHEY; CDR2 reads SVGEGT. V lost 6 bases, J lost 6 bases, and 15 bases lay in between. This CDR3 is 13 amino acids long. The CDR3 DNA is TGTGCCAGCAGGCCTCCCTCCCACTTCGAGCAGTACTTC. The encoded protein is CASRPPSHFEQYF.

V is TRBV10-3 and J is TRBJ1-5; no firm D call. Trimming left V 6 bases short and J 4 bases short, with 16 bases between. This CDR3 contains 15 residues. The germline V gene has CDR1 ENHRY and CDR2 SYGVKD. The CDR3 here is CAIRDRQGANQPQHF. CDR3 nucleotides: TGTGCCATCAGGGATAGACAAGGCGCAAATCAGCCCCAGCATTTT.

This clonotype was detected only a few times. This chain connects TRBV7-9 to TRBJ1-3; 10 bases are a match to TRBD1. The CDR3 sequence is 16 residues long. The germline gives CDR1 SEHNR, CDR2 FQNEAQ (reference sequence). Losses at the gene ends were 7 bases for V and 4 bases for J; bases not matched to a gene: 10. CDR3 residues: CASTRTGGLGGNTIYF. The CDR3 DNA follows: TGTGCCAGCACCCGGACAGGGGGTTTGGGCGGAAACACCATATATTTT.

V gene TRBV19 combines with J gene TRBJ2-1, with TRBD2 matching 7 bases. With V trimmed by 5 bases and J by 5 bases, 12 bases remained unmatched. Germline CDR1 and CDR2: LNHDA and SQIVND (reference sequence). The CDR3 loop spans 16 amino acids. CDR3: CASSPRLAGWDNEQFF. CDR3 in DNA: TGTGCCAGTAGTCCCCGACTAGCTGGGTGGGACAATGAGCAGTTCTTC.

This clonotype showed up just a few times. The chain couples TRBV20-1 to TRBJ1-1; D is possibly TRBD1 (6 bases). V gave up 0 bases and J gave up 7 bases, with 18 bases separating them. Per the germline V gene, CDR1 is DFQATT and CDR2 is SNEGSKA (reference sequence). This CDR3 has 15 residues. The CDR3 coding sequence is TGCAGTGCTAGAGATCCAGTAGGTCCAGGGGATGAAGCTTTCTTT. It codes for CSARDPVGPGDEAFF.

In DNA form, the CDR3 reads TGTGCCAGCAGCTTAGCGGGAGAACGTGAGCAGTACTTC. Its protein product is CASSLAGEREQYF. V and J are TRBV7-8 and TRBJ2-7; D perhaps matches TRBD2 (5 bases). CDR1 and CDR2 (germline): SGHVS, FQNEAQ. This CDR3 contains 13 residues. Trimming pared 0 bases from V and 7 bases from J, leaving 10 bases between.

This clonotype was observed at least ten times. The genes are TRBV7-3 and TRBJ1-1; TRBD1 aligns across 10 bases. CDR3 length: 15 residues. The J segment lost 4 bases and the V segment lost 3 bases, leaving 5 bases of the junction unmatched. Germline-derived CDR1 and CDR2 are SGHTA and FQGTGA. The CDR3 DNA reads as TGTGCCAGCAGCTTGACAGGGGGCGCACCCACTGAAGCTTTCTTT. Translating it yields CASSLTGGAPTEAFF.

This clonotype appeared a few times. This chain links TRBV2 with TRBJ2-2; perhaps TRBD1 as D (5 bases). V lost 7 bases and J 4 bases, leaving 13 bases between the germline ends. This CDR3 comprises 14 residues. The germline CDR1 and CDR2 sequences are SNHLY and FYNNEI. The CDR3 sequence is CASIWQGSTGELFF. For the CDR3, the DNA is TGTGCCAGCATTTGGCAGGGTAGCACCGGGGAGCTGTTTTTT.

This sequence joins TRBV24-1 and TRBJ1-1; TRBD1 agrees at 9 bases. The trim removed 3 bases at V and 0 bases at J, leaving 10 bases unmatched. Germline assignment: CDR1 KGHDR and CDR2 SFDVKD. This CDR3 has 18 residues. The DNA for the CDR3 is TGTGCCACCAGTGATCCACCCCCCGGGACAGGGATGAACACTGAAGCTTTCTTT. Translating it yields CATSDPPPGTGMNTEAFF.

The chain has TRBV7-9 and TRBJ2-2; weak D call: TRBD1 (6 bases). V lost 5 bases, J lost 0 bases, and 10 bases lay in between. CDR3 length: 15 residues. Per germline, CDR1 SEHNR and CDR2 FQNEAQ (reference sequence). The CDR3 loop reads CASSRQAPNTGELFF. CDR3 sequence (DNA): TGTGCCAGCAGCCGACAGGCCCCGAACACCGGGGAGCTGTTTTTT.

V is TRBV6-1 and J is TRBJ2-5; TRBD1 or TRBD2 may be the D gene (5 bases each). The CDR3 contains 13 residues. V lost 9 bases, J lost 4 bases, and 15 bases lay in between. From germline, CDR1 is MNHNS and CDR2 SASEGT. The CDR3 loop is CASTVGLAETQYF. CDR3 bases: TGTGCCAGTACCGTGGGGCTAGCAGAGACCCAGTACTTC.

Only a few counts were recorded for this clonotype. The chain is built from TRBV24-1 and TRBJ2-3; 14 bases align to TRBD2. Germline CDR1 KGHDR, CDR2 SFDVKD. Trimming cost V 3 bases and J 6 bases; bases outside gene matches: 10. This CDR3 spans 18 amino acids. CDR3 DNA sequence: TGTGCCACCAGTGATGCAACGGGACTAGCGGGAGCCGGGGATACGCAGTATTTT. This translates into CATSDATGLAGAGDTQYF.

V is TRBV7-2 and J is TRBJ2-1; D uncertain. This CDR3 is built from 13 residues. Looked up from germline, CDR1 is SGHTA and CDR2 is FQGNSA. Trimming took 8 bases from V and 0 from J, leaving 8 bases between them. The CDR3 DNA reads as TGTGCCAGCGGGATAGACTCCTACAATGAGCAGTTCTTC. This translates into CASGIDSYNEQFF.

This chain joins TRBV27 and TRBJ2-1, with 8 bases that match TRBD1. CDR1 is MNHEY, CDR2 SMNVEV, per germline (reference sequence). Losses at the gene ends were 7 bases for V and 8 bases for J; bases not matched to a gene: 13. The CDR3 loop spans 15 amino acids. The CDR3, as DNA: TGTGCCAGCAAATTCTCGACAGGGGCGCTCTATGAGCAGTTCTTC. Translating gives CASKFSTGALYEQFF.

This clonotype was counted a few times. The chain combines TRBV7-2 with TRBJ2-7, with 11 bases fitting TRBD2. Germline values: CDR1 SGHTA, CDR2 FQGNSA. Losses at the gene ends were 5 bases for V and 2 bases for J; bases not matched to a gene: 2. This CDR3 has 14 residues. The CDR3 loop is CASSAGLAAYEQYF. The CDR3 nucleotides read TGTGCCAGCAGCGCGGGACTAGCGGCCTACGAGCAGTACTTC.

For the CDR3, the DNA is TGTGCCACCAGCAGAGGGGAAGCGGCGTACCAAGAGACCCAGTACTTC. Amino acids: CATSRGEAAYQETQYF. The J gene is TRBJ2-5, the V gene TRBV15; D perhaps matches TRBD2 (5 bases). Germline lookup yields CDR1 LNHNV and CDR2 YYDKDF (reference sequence). The CDR3 length is 16 residues. V gave up 1 base and J gave up 0 bases, with 12 bases separating them.

A word on this clonotype: At one end, the junction sequence differs from germline, possibly due to a read error. The chain employs TRBV7-3 and TRBJ2-2; weak D call: TRBD1 (5 bases). Germline V gene sequence: CDR1 SGHTA, CDR2 FQGTGA. CDR3 length equals 16 residues. Here the CDR3 DNA reads TGTGCCACCAGCCTAGACAGCTATTCGAACACCGGGGAGCTGTTTTTT. Protein sequence: CATSLDSYSNTGELFF.